Listed below are T cell receptor beta chains from one sample, sequenced in a study of T-cell reconstitution after alpha-beta-depleted transplantation in children. A single record per CDR3 protein comes from TCRdb applying MiXCR to the PCR reads. The sample lists approximately 350,000 distinct CDR3 sequences; about an eighth were seen once. The sequencing used PBMCs, collected from the stem cell graft. Receptor source: a human donor who donated a stem cell graft to a child with Fanconi anemia. Each CDR3 is given with its conserved first and last residue. A D gene is named only where the DNA matches it firmly. Size is omitted from some rows. Given values are once, few, many or a class for expanded clones.

-	TRBV7-9	-	TRBJ2-1	CASSSRGSSSYNEQFF	TGTGCCAGCAGCTCTAGAGGATCCAGCTCCTACAATGAGCAGTTCTTC
many	TRBV12-3/TRBV12-4	-	TRBJ1-3	CASSLVGAGNTIYF	TGTGCCAGCAGTTTGGTGGGGGCAGGAAACACCATATATTTT
once	TRBV10-3	-	TRBJ1-3	CAISQRTEYSGNTTYF	TGTGCCATCAGCCAAAGGACGGAGTACTCTGGAAACACCACATATTTT
few	TRBV29-1	-	TRBJ2-3	CSVEDYQGTTQYF	TGCAGCGTTGAAGATTATCAGGGGACCACGCAGTATTTT
many	TRBV6-5	-	TRBJ1-1	CASSFRGHMNTEAFF	TGTGCCAGCAGTTTCAGGGGCCACATGAACACTGAAGCTTTCTTT
few	TRBV12-3/TRBV12-4	-	TRBJ1-6	CASSLNNWGSPLHF	TGTGCCAGCAGTTTAAACAATTGGGGGTCACCCCTCCACTTT
-	TRBV6-5	-	TRBJ1-5	CASSYMGASNQPQHF	TGTGCCAGCAGTTACATGGGGGCAAGCAATCAGCCCCAGCATTTT
few	TRBV5-1	-	TRBJ1-3	CASSSTGRARGNTIYF	TGCGCCAGCAGCTCGACAGGTAGAGCACGCGGAAACACCATATATTTT
-	TRBV11-1	-	TRBJ1-3	CASSLQVQGGNTIYF	TGTGCCAGCAGCCTACAGGTCCAGGGTGGAAACACCATATATTTT
-	TRBV10-3	TRBD1	TRBJ1-1	CAIRTDRGRGTEAFF	TGTGCCATCAGAACTGACAGGGGGCGAGGGACTGAAGCTTTCTTT
-	TRBV4-3	-	TRBJ1-1	CASSQDGRRGTEAFF	TGCGCCAGCAGCCAAGATGGCAGACGGGGGACTGAAGCTTTCTTT
-	TRBV27	-	TRBJ2-1	CASSYGGPYNEQFF	TGTGCCAGCAGTTACGGGGGCCCGTACAATGAGCAGTTCTTC
-	TRBV15	-	TRBJ1-5	CATSRDYGTAYRAQHF	TGTGCCACCAGCAGAGACTACGGGACGGCCTATCGGGCCCAGCATTTT
many	TRBV7-9	TRBD2	TRBJ2-1	CASSLAAGEINEQFF	TGTGCCAGCAGCTTAGCGGCGGGGGAGATCAATGAGCAGTTCTTC
-	TRBV6-2/TRBV6-3	-	TRBJ2-5	CASSLTHLQETQYF	TGTGCCAGCTCGTTGACGCACTTACAAGAGACCCAGTACTTC
-	TRBV5-1	-	TRBJ1-1	CASSLEEGRNEAFF	TGCGCCAGCAGCTTGGAGGAGGGGCGGAATGAAGCTTTCTTT
few	TRBV19	-	TRBJ1-5	CASCNSLNQPQHF	TGTGCCAGTTGTAATTCATTAAATCAGCCCCAGCATTTT
-	TRBV10-3	-	TRBJ2-2	CAISTTFTGELFF	TGTGCCATCAGCACCACTTTCACCGGGGAGCTGTTTTTT
few	TRBV7-9	-	TRBJ2-3	CASSFGLADTDTQYF	TGTGCCAGCAGCTTTGGTTTAGCGGACACAGATACGCAGTATTTT
-	TRBV21-1	-	TRBJ2-5	CASSKAEKSFRTGETQYF	TGTGCCAGCAGCAAAGCAGAAAAGAGTTTCAGGACGGGGGAGACCCAGTACTTC
many	TRBV5-1	-	TRBJ1-2	CASSLVQGSYGYTF	TGTGCCAGCAGCTTGGTGCAGGGCAGTTATGGCTACACCTTC
few	TRBV7-9	-	TRBJ1-1	CASSLKIGENTEAFF	TGTGCCAGCAGCTTAAAAATCGGGGAGAACACTGAAGCTTTCTTT
few	TRBV7-9	-	TRBJ1-1	CASSPGGDLKNTEAFF	TGTGCCAGCAGCCCTGGAGGGGACCTAAAGAACACTGAAGCTTTCTTT
few	TRBV28	-	TRBJ1-2	CASSLQIFYGYTF	TGTGCCAGCAGTTTGCAGATATTCTATGGCTACACCTTC
few	TRBV29-1	TRBD1	TRBJ1-2	CSVDPLTGGGYTF	TGCAGCGTTGACCCCTTGACAGGGGGAGGCTACACCTTC
many	TRBV20-1	-	TRBJ2-1	CSARDPTDLDEQFF	TGCAGTGCTAGAGATCCCACAGATCTAGATGAGCAGTTCTTC
many	TRBV5-1	-	TRBJ1-1	CASSLVGDSEAFF	TGCGCCAGCAGCTTGGTGGGGGACTCTGAAGCTTTCTTT